This TCR beta chain was profiled in a study of blood T cells in healthy people across ages. The germline V gene has CDR1 LGHDT and CDR2 YNNKEL (reference sequence). Trimming removed 11 bases from V and 3 bases from J, with 22 bases in between. CDR3 length: 15 amino acids. The second PCR ran about 6 to 11 cycles with a sample-barcoded 5' primer and J-beta primers. TCRdb analysed the 5' RACE reads with MiXCR anew, one entry per CDR3 protein. The table has 550,000 to 650,000 distinct CDR3 sequences, about 30% seen once; the top ten hold approximately 15%. Material for sequencing was blood. This TCR came from a woman older than 75 in good health. This chain connects TRBV3-1 to TRBJ1-2; D is perhaps TRBD1 (6 bases). CDR3 loop: CADSLRAGVHYGYTF. CDR3 coding DNA: TGTGCCGACAGCCTAAGGGCAGGGGTTCACTATGGCTACACCTTC. Full variable domain (rest looked up from reference TRBV3-1 and TRBJ1-2): DTAVSQTPKYLVTQMGNDKSIKCEQNLGHDTMYWYKQDSKKFLKIMFSYNNKELIINETVPNRFSPKSPDKAHLNLHINSLELGDSAVYFCADSLRAGVHYGYTFGSGTRLTVV.